The source of this TCR beta chain is a study of vaccination and CD4 T cells after COVID-19. Overall study context: Convalescent patients gave post-COVID blood a median about 110 days post-diagnosis, range 35 to 161.

Sequencing of DNA taken from cultured CD4+ T cells relied on the Oncomine TCR Beta short-read assay. TCRdb independently ran MiXCR on the PCR reads; one entry per CDR3 protein. The sample yields approximately 22,000 distinct CDR3 sequences, around two fifths seen once. Sample time point: late sampling 161 to 241 days after vaccination in a few convalescent patients. This sample's treatment: roughly nine-day PBMC culture with coronavirus spike peptide pools or control peptides (ViraFEST assay). For this clonotype: Its antigen is undetermined.

Trimming took 5 bases from V and 1 from J, leaving 11 bases between them. The CDR3 consists of 14 residues. Germline CDR1 reads MDHEN; CDR2 reads SYDVKM. This TCR was sampled from a human donor who had recovered from COVID-19. The V gene is TRBV28, the J gene TRBJ2-5; D not resolved. Here the sequenced sample was CD4+ T cells from blood, cultured in vitro, taken about 7 months after SARS-CoV-2 vaccination. This CDR3 is CASSMSGPQETQYF. The CDR3 bases are TGTGCCAGCAGTATGTCAGGACCCCAAGAGACCCAGTACTTC.